Each of the 13 T cell receptor beta chains below was sequenced from the same sample in a study of beta chain features in type 1 diabetes. Their recognized antigens are unknown. Reverse transcribing all isolated RNA meant expressed TCRB transcripts were sequenced. The data were produced by immunoSEQ multiplex PCR, yet TCRdb's version contains in-frame clones alone and is incomplete. The data hold 630,000 or so clones, with 11% to 15% observed a single time. Study-wide results and caveats: Researchers report that Type 1 diabetes patients had moderately but significantly shorter TCRB CDR3s across all four CD4+ subsets.

Sequencing was performed on naive CD4+ T cells from blood. These receptors were collected from a man younger than 35 with type 1 diabetes.

This clone was found once. This chain joins TRBV7-9 and TRBJ1-5, with D possibly being TRBD1 (6 bases). This CDR3 spans 13 amino acids. Between the trimmed V and J ends, which lost 7 bases and 1 base, there was a span of 8 bases. Germline loops: CDR1 SEHNR, CDR2 FQNEAQ (reference sequence). The CDR3 DNA sequence: TGTGCCAGCAACAGGGACAGCAATCAGCCCCAGCATTTT. Translated: CASNRDSNQPQHF.

This clone was seen only a few times. The rearrangement links TRBV2 to TRBJ1-2, with 8 bases matching TRBD1. The CDR3 runs to 16 residues. The germline V gene has CDR1 SNHLY and CDR2 FYNNEI. V lost 1 base, J lost 4 bases, and 8 bases stayed unmatched. The CDR3 loop reads CASSEGDRGGSYGYTF. The CDR3 DNA reads TGTGCCAGCAGTGAAGGAGACAGGGGAGGTAGCTATGGCTACACCTTC.

This chain joins TRBV9 and TRBJ1-6; 7 bases fit TRBD1. The length of the CDR3 is 14 residues. V shed 1 base and J 9 bases; nucleotides not matched to a gene: 4. The germline gives CDR1 SGDLS, CDR2 YYNGEE. DNA for the CDR3: TGTGCCAGCAGCGTAACAGGGGTAGGTTCACCCCTCCACTTT. This gives the protein CASSVTGVGSPLHF.

This clone was seen a handful of times. The rearrangement uses TRBV10-3 and TRBJ2-2; 7 positions match TRBD1. V shed 4 bases and J 4 bases; nucleotides not matched to a gene: 6. The length of the CDR3 is 15 residues. CDR1 ENHRY and CDR2 SYGVKD come from the germline V gene. CDR3 nucleotide sequence: TGTGCCATCAGTGGATCACAGGGGAGCACCGGGGAGCTGTTTTTT. This translates into CAISGSQGSTGELFF.

This chain joins TRBV30 and TRBJ2-2; D is undetermined. This CDR3 is 14 amino acids long. Germline V gives CDR1 GTSNPN, CDR2 SVGIG (reference sequence). V lost 3 bases to trimming and J lost 0 bases, with 8 bases between them. The CDR3 loop is CAWRQTPNTGELFF. The CDR3 region has the DNA TGTGCCTGGAGACAGACGCCGAACACCGGGGAGCTGTTTTTT.

The chain links TRBV30 to TRBJ1-5; D might be TRBD1 (6 bases). Trimming removed 0 bases from V and 3 bases from J, with 12 bases in between. Germline CDR1 is GTSNPN and CDR2 is SVGIG (reference sequence). This CDR3 has 15 amino acids. CDR3 nucleotides: TGTGCCTGGAGTGTAGGGGGGAGTACCAATCAGCCCCAGCATTTT. Protein: CAWSVGGSTNQPQHF.

This chain links TRBV4-2 with TRBJ2-2; D perhaps matches TRBD2 (5 bases). This CDR3 contains 15 residues. CDR1 LGHNA and CDR2 YNFKEQ come from the germline V gene. Trimming left V 0 bases short and J 5 bases short, with 10 bases between. In nucleotides, the CDR3 is TGTGCCAGCAGCCAAGATGCTAGAGGGACCGGGGAGCTGTTTTTT. Protein sequence: CASSQDARGTGELFF.

CDR3 region: CSVGRGREQETQYF. The CDR3 nucleotides are TGCAGCGTGGGGCGAGGGAGAGAACAAGAGACCCAGTACTTC. V usage is TRBV29-1 and J usage is TRBJ2-5, with D perhaps being TRBD1 or TRBD2 (5 bases each). CDR1 SQVTM and CDR2 ANQGSEA come from the germline V gene. V was pared by 6 bases and J by 2 bases, with 16 bases between. The CDR3 is 14 residues long.

The chain uses TRBV27 and TRBJ2-2; 8 bases match TRBD2. Germline V CDR1 and CDR2: MNHEY, SMNVEV (reference sequence). The trim removed 6 bases at V and 3 bases at J, leaving 6 bases unmatched. CDR3 length: 15 residues. CDR3 loop: CASSSRGGDTGELFF. The CDR3 DNA reads as TGTGCCAGCAGCTCCCGGGGGGGGGACACCGGGGAGCTGTTTTTT.

The rearrangement joins TRBV5-4 to TRBJ2-7; D tentatively fits TRBD1 or TRBD2 (5 bases each). Trimming pared 3 bases from V and 3 bases from J, leaving 13 bases between. The CDR3 contains 14 residues. Per germline, CDR1 SGHNT and CDR2 YYREEE (reference sequence). The CDR3 loop is CASSSGTPGYEQYF. The CDR3 bases are TGTGCCAGCAGCTCCGGGACCCCGGGCTACGAGCAGTACTTC. The variable domain in full, completed from reference TRBV5-4 and TRBJ2-7, reads ETGVTQSPTHLIKTRGQQVTLRCSSQSGHNTVSWYQQALGQGPQFIFQYYREEENGRGNFPPRFSGLQFPNYSSELNVNALELDDSALYLCASSSGTPGYEQYFGPGTRLTVT.

This clone appeared a few times. The chain recombines TRBV28 with TRBJ1-1; 9 bases align to TRBD1. The CDR3 has 12 amino acids. V shed 7 bases and J 7 bases; nucleotides not matched to a gene: 4. Germline CDR1 MDHEN, CDR2 SYDVKM. The DNA for the CDR3 is TGTGCCAGCAAGGACAGGGGATTTGAAGCTTTCTTT. This codes for CASKDRGFEAFF.

This clone came up a few times. V usage is TRBV7-2 and J usage is TRBJ1-1; 7 nucleotides agree with TRBD1. J gave up 7 bases and V 5 bases, and 13 bases lay outside the gene matches. Germline V lookup: CDR1 SGHTA, CDR2 FQGNSA. This CDR3 has 15 residues. CDR3 sequence reads: CASSVSGTAQIEAFF. The CDR3 DNA sequence: TGTGCCAGCAGCGTTTCCGGGACAGCCCAAATTGAAGCTTTCTTT.

This clone was seen a few times. The chain has TRBV5-1 and TRBJ2-1, with D possibly matching TRBD1 (6 bases). Trimming cost V 0 bases and J 7 bases, with 11 bases left between them. From germline, CDR1 is SGHRS and CDR2 YFSETQ. The CDR3 spans 14 residues. DNA for the CDR3: TGCGCCAGCAGCTTGGCAGGGGAACGGAATGAGCAGTTCTTC. Its protein is CASSLAGERNEQFF.